This TCR beta chain was recovered during a study of blood T cell repertoires in COVID-19. In the study overall: The origin of the acute and convalescent COVID-19 samples was the United States, Italy and Spain. T cells, B-cell-depleted T cells, or PBMCs supplied cDNA or gDNA.

Authors' data handling: Nucleated cell number was recorded as an estimate derived from reference gene primer amplification. The table came from immunoSEQ multiplex PCR; TCRdb's copy has only in-frame clones and leaves some out. D and trimming come from the DNA, and the V and J calls and clone size come from that table. Of 95,000 to 150,000 clones in the sample, approximately 81% are singletons; the top ten hold over 5.5%. Seattle patients were enrolled while actively infected and followed longitudinally. The specimen sequenced was peripheral blood. This TCR was sampled from a man older than 75 with COVID-19, enrolled during active disease.

CDR3 nucleotides: TGTGCCAGCAGTGCAGGGACATCGGGATCTAACTATGGCTACACCTTC. Translation gives CASSAGTSGSNYGYTF. The rearrangement joins TRBV6-6 to TRBJ1-2; maybe TRBD1 (6 bases). From germline, CDR1 is MNHNY and CDR2 SVGAGI (reference sequence). The CDR3 runs to 16 residues. Trimming left V 5 bases short and J 0 bases short, with 16 bases between.